This T cell receptor (beta chain) was profiled in a study of OX40 agonist ivuxolimab in advanced cancers. About the research overall: Males comprised around 78% of the group, whose mean age was about 62 years (range about 20 to 90).

In regard to this clone: Its specificity is not known.

Germline V gives CDR1 SGHVS, CDR2 FQNEAQ. V shed 6 bases and J shed 5 bases, with 16 bases lying between them. This CDR3 region has 14 residues. Sequencing was performed with immunoSEQ multiplex PCR; in TCRdb, only in-frame clones are kept and a portion is missing. The sample contains approximately 52,000 clones, around four fifths of which appear only once. Overall study findings and caveats: CD8+ T cells showed, on average, more clonal expansion than CD4+ cells.

The sample in question was CD4+ or CD8+ T cells sorted from blood, obtained in a trial of the OX40 agonist ivuxolimab. The rearrangement uses TRBV7-8 and TRBJ2-5, with D tentatively TRBD1 or TRBD2 (6 bases each). The TCR sequence derives from an adult with an advanced solid tumor such as melanoma, head and neck, liver or kidney cancer. For the CDR3, the DNA is TGTGCCAGCAGAAGGGGGGCCCGGGCGGAGACCCAGTACTTC. This sequence encodes CASRRGARAETQYF.